This T cell receptor (beta chain) is drawn from a study of blood T cell repertoires in COVID-19. Data came from immunoSEQ multiplex PCR; TCRdb stores just in-frame clones and leaves some out. The sample holds roughly 80,000 clones, 81% seen once. Input material: peripheral blood. This TCR was sampled from a man older than 75 with acute or convalescent COVID-19.

In DNA form, the CDR3 reads TGTGCCAGCAGCTTACACGGGACAGGGCGAGAGACCCAGTACTTC. Protein product: CASSLHGTGRETQYF. This chain links TRBV7-9 with TRBJ2-5, with TRBD1 matching 9 bases. The CDR3 runs to 15 residues. V lost 2 bases, J lost 4 bases, and 5 bases stayed unmatched. CDR1 and CDR2 (germline): SEHNR, FQNEAQ (reference sequence).